This is a list of T cell receptor beta chains from one sample in a study of cytomegalovirus exposure and HLA in healthy donors. The repertoire was sequenced with immunoSEQ multiplex PCR; TCRdb's copy has only in-frame clones and lacks some. Among 150,000 to 250,000 clones listed, under 90% were seen once. The specimen was PBMCs. The receptors come from a boy between 2 and 10 years old in good health and CMV-seronegative. CDR3s include the opening cysteine and the closing phenylalanine or tryptophan. Clone size is shown for a subset of rows, as once, few, many or a class of expanded clone.

v_call	j_call	clone_size	cdr3_aa
TRBV5-6	TRBJ2-6	few	CASSLGWTGTGANVLTF
TRBV4-3	TRBJ1-6	NA	CASSQATGVPLHF
TRBV15	TRBJ1-2	NA	CATSRTTPGAEGYTF
TRBV7-8	TRBJ2-3	NA	CASSFALAGTDTQYF
TRBV5-1	TRBJ2-2	NA	CASSGDGSPAAGELFF
TRBV29-1	TRBJ2-3	NA	CSVERLAGGTDTQYF
TRBV6-6	TRBJ1-6	NA	CASSPGQHNSPLHF
TRBV7-9	TRBJ2-7	NA	CSSSHRTGTYEQYF
TRBV6-5	TRBJ1-1	NA	CASSYSRRSNTEAFF
TRBV9	TRBJ2-5	NA	CASSTGGEETQYF
TRBV9	TRBJ2-3	NA	CASSTQGLADTQYF
TRBV18	TRBJ2-7	NA	CASSVQTESYEQYF
TRBV5-4	TRBJ1-5	NA	CASSQDRGRSNQPQHF
TRBV4-2	TRBJ2-5	once	CASSQGGGAQYF
TRBV6-5	TRBJ1-1	NA	CASSYSVEVAYTEAFF
TRBV4-1	TRBJ1-5	NA	CASSQVSGAFNQPQHF
TRBV7-9	TRBJ2-2	NA	CASSLVEGAGTGELFF
TRBV5-8	TRBJ2-2	NA	CASSLESGGNTGELFF
TRBV18	TRBJ1-6	NA	CASSPPSITGPVGGSPLHF
TRBV10-3	TRBJ2-1	NA	CAISQRGAINEQFF
TRBV6-1	TRBJ2-7	NA	CASSELARTSYEQYF
TRBV5-1	TRBJ2-5	NA	CASSLGLTGGRETQYF
TRBV18	TRBJ1-3	NA	CASSPVARDTIYF
TRBV11-1	TRBJ1-6	once	CASRRYRGGNSPHHF
TRBV28	TRBJ1-5	NA	CASSLIAKSQHF
TRBV2	TRBJ2-1	NA	CASTGGVYNEQFF